This passage covers 2 T cell receptor beta chains from one sample sequenced in a study of early T cells in non-severe SARS-CoV-2 infection. MiXCR was run by TCRdb on the 5' RACE reads, yielding one entry per CDR3 protein. Here the sample spans about 70,000 distinct CDR3 sequences, roughly 4.7% being singletons. Here the sequenced sample was whole blood, taken at baseline. These receptors all come from an adult who was a healthcare worker with PCR-confirmed SARS-CoV-2 infection or an uninfected control (not recorded which).

The genes are TRBV11-3 and TRBJ2-1; possibly TRBD1 or TRBD2 for D (5 bases each). Germline V gene data show CDR1 as SGHNT and CDR2 as YENEEA. Trimming shortened V by 6 bases and J by 9 bases, and 18 bases separated the two germline ends. This CDR3 contains 14 residues. For the CDR3, the DNA is TGTGCCAGCAGTTATGGACGATCTGGGGGTGAGCAGTTCTTC. Its translation: CASSYGRSGGEQFF. Full variable domain (rest looked up from reference TRBV11-3 and TRBJ2-1): EAGVVQSPRYKIIEKKQPVAFWCNPISGHNTLYWYLQNLGQGPELLIRYENEEAVDDSQLPKDRFSAERLKGVDSTLKIQPAELGDSAVYLCASSYGRSGGEQFFGPGTRLTVL.

This clonotype turned up a few times. V is TRBV18 and J is TRBJ1-1, with 7 nucleotides matching TRBD1. The CDR3 is 16 amino acids. With V trimmed by 2 bases and J by 2 bases, 8 bases remained unmatched. The germline CDR1 and CDR2 sequences are KGHSH and LQKENI. CDR3 bases: TGTGCCAGCTCACCAATTGCGGGGACAGACAACACTGAAGCTTTCTTT. As protein: CASSPIAGTDNTEAFF. The full variable domain, with the rest looked up from reference TRBV18 and TRBJ1-1, is NAGVMQNPRHLVRRRGQEARLRCSPMKGHSHVYWYRQLPEEGLKFMVYLQKENIIDESGMPKERFSAEFPKEGPSILRIQQVVRGDSAAYFCASSPIAGTDNTEAFFGQGTRLTVV.